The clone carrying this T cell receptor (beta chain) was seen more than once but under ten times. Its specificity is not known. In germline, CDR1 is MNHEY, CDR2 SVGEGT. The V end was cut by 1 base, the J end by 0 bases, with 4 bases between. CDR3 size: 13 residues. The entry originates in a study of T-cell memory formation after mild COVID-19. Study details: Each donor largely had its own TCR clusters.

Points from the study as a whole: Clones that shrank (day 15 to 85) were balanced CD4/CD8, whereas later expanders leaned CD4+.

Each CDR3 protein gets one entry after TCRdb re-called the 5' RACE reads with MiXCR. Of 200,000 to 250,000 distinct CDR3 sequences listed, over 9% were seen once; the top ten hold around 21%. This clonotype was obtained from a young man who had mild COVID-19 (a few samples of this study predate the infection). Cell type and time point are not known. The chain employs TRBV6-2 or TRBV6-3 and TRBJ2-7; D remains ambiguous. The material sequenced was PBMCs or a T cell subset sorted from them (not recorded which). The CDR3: CASSYYYSYEQYF. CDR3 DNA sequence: TGTGCCAGCAGTTACTACTACTCCTACGAGCAGTACTTC.